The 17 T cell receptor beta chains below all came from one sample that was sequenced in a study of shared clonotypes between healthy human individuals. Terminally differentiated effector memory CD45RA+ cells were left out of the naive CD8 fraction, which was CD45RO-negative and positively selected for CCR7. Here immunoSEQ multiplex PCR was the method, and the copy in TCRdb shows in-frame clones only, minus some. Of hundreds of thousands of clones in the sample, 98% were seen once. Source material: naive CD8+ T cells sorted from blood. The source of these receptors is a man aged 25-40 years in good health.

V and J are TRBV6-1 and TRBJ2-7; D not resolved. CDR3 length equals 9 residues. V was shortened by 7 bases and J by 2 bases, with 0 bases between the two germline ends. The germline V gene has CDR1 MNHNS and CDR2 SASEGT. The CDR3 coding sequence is TGTGCCAGCACCTACGAGCAGTACTTC. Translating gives CASTYEQYF.

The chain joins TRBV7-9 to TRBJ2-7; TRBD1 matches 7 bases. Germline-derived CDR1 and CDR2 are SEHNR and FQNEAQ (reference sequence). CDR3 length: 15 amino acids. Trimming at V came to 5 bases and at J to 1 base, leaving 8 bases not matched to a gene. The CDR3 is CASSTGQVASYEQYF. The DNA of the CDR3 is TGTGCCAGCAGCACCGGACAGGTAGCGTCCTACGAGCAGTACTTC.

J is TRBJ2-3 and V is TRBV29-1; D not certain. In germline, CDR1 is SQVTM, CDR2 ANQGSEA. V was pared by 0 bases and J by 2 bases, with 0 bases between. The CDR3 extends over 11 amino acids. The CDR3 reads CSVEDTDTQYF. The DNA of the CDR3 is TGCAGCGTTGAAGACACAGATACGCAGTATTTT.

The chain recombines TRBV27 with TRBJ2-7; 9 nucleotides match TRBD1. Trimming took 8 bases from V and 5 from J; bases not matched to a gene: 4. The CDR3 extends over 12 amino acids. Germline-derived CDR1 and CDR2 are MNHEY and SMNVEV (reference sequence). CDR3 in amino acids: CASWDRVDEQYF. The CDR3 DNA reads TGTGCCAGCTGGGACAGGGTCGACGAGCAGTACTTC.

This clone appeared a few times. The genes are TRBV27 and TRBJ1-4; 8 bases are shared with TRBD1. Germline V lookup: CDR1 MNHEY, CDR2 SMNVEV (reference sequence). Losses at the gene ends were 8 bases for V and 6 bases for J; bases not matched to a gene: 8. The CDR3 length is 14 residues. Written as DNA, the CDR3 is TGTGCCAGCGCCAGGGGGCTCTCACATGAAAAACTGTTTTTT. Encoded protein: CASARGLSHEKLFF. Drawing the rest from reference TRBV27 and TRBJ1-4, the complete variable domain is EAQVTQNPRYLITVTGKKLTVTCSQNMNHEYMSWYRQDPGLGLRQIYYSMNVEVTDKGDVPEGYKVSRKEKRNFPLILESPSPNQTSLYFCASARGLSHEKLFFGSGTQLSVL.

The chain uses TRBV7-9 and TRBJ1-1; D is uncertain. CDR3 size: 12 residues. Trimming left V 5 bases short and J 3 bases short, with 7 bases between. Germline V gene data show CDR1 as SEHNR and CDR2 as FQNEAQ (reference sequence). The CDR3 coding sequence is TGTGCCAGCAGCCGAGAGGACACTGAAGCTTTCTTT. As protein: CASSREDTEAFF.

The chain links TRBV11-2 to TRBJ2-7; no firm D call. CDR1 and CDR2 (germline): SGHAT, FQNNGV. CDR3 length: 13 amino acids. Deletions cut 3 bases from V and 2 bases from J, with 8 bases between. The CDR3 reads CASSLAVTYEQYF. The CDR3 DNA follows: TGTGCCAGCAGCTTGGCGGTGACCTACGAGCAGTACTTC.

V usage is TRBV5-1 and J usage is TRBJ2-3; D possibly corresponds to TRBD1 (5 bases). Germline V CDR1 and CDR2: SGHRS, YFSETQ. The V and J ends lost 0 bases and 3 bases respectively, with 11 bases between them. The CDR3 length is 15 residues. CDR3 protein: CASSLATGETDTQYF. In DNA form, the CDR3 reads TGCGCCAGCAGCTTGGCCACAGGTGAAACAGATACGCAGTATTTT.

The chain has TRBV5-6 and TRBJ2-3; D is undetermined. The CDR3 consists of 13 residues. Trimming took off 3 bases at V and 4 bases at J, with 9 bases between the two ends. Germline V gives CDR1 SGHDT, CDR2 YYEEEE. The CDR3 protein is CASSSQNSDTQYF. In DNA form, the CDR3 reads TGTGCCAGCAGCTCTCAGAACTCAGATACGCAGTATTTT.

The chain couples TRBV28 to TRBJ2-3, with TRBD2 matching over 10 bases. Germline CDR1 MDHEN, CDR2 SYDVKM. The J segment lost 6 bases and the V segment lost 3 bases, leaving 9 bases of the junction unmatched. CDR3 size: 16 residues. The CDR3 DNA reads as TGTGCCAGCAGTTTGCGCGCTAGCGGGAGTACCGATACGCAGTATTTT. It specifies CASSLRASGSTDTQYF.

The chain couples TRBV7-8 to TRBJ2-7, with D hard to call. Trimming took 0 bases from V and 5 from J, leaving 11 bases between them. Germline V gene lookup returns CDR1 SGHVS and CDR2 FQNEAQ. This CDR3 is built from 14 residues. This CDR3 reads CASSLAPDQNEQYF. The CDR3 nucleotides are TGTGCCAGCAGCTTAGCCCCGGACCAGAACGAGCAGTACTTC.

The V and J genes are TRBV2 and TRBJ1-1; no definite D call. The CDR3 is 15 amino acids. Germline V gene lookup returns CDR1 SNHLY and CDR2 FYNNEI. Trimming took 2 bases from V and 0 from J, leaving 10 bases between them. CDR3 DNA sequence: TGTGCCAGCAGTGAACAGGCGGGGATGAACACTGAAGCTTTCTTT. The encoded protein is CASSEQAGMNTEAFF.

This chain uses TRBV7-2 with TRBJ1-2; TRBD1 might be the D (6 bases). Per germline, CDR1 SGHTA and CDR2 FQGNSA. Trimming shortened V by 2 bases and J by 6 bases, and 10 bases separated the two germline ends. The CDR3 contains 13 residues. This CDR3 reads CASSLSQGNGYTF. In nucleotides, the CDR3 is TGTGCCAGCAGCTTATCACAGGGAAATGGCTACACCTTC.

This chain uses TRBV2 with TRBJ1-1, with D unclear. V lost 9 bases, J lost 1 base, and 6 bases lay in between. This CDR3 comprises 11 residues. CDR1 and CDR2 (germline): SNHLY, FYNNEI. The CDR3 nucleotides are TGTGCCAGGCTACAGAACACTGAAGCTTTCTTT. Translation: CARLQNTEAFF.

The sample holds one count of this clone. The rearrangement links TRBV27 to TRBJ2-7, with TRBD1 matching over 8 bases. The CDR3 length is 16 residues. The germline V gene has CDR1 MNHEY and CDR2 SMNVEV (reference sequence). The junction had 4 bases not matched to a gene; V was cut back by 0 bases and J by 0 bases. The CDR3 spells CASSLSGTGLSYEQYF. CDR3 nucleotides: TGTGCCAGCAGTTTATCCGGGACAGGACTCTCCTACGAGCAGTACTTC.

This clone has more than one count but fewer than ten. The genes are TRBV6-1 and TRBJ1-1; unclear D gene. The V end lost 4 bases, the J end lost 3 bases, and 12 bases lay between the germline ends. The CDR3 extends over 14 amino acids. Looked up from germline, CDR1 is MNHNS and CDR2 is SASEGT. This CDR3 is CASSAVASDTEAFF. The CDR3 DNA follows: TGTGCCAGCAGTGCCGTGGCAAGTGACACTGAAGCTTTCTTT.

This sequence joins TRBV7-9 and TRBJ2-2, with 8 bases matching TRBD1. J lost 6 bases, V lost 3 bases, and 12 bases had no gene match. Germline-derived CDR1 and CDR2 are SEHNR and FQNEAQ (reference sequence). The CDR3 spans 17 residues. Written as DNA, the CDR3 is TGTGCCAGCAGCTTCCCCGCCGGGACAGGTTCTGCCGGGGAGCTGTTTTTT. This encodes CASSFPAGTGSAGELFF.